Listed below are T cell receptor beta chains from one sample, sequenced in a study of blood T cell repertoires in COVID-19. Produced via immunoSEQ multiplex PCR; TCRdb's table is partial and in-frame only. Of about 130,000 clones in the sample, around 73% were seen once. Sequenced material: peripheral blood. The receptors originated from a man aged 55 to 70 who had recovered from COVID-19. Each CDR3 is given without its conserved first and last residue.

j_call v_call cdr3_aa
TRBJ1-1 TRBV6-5 ASSQGLRGTEAF
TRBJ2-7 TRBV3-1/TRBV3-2 ASSQGRAVEQY
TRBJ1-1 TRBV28 ASRPGQGGTEAF
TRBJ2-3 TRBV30 AWSGEGARTQY
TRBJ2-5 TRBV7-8 ASSITGHGETQY
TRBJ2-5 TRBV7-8 ASSLVSGGSETQY
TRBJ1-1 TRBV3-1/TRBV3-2 ASSPDLNIEAF
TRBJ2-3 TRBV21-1 ASSQSGQGPDTQY
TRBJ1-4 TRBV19 ASSIGAAEKLF
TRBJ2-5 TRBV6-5 ASSYPSGGRETQY
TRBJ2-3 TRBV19 ASSIGGSTDTQY
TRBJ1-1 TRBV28 ASSSSGAGAGTEAF
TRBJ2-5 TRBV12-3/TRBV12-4 ASSRQGIETQY
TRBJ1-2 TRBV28 ASSGQGAGYT
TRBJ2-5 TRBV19 ASSIVPQETQY
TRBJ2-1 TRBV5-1 ASSLGRTNEQF
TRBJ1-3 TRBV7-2 ASSLERRDTIY
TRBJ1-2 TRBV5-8 ASSPGQGAYGYT
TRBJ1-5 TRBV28 ASSLYRGPNQPQH
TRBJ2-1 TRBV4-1 ASSQDRPAGAYNEQF
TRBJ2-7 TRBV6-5 ASRIQGWHEQY
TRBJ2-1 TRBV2 ASTELRGDANEQF
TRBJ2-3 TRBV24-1 ATSDSGLAGVTDTQY
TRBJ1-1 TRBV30 AWRRTGEREAF
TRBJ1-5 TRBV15 ATSRTAGEGQPQH
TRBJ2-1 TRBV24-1 ATSDFLAGAQQEQF
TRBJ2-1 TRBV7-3 ASSSGLAGDQF
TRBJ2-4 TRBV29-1 SVEDSGYGKVAKNIQY
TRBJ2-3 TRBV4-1 ASSQDDGSTDTQY
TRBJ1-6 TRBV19 ASSAPGGLGSPLH
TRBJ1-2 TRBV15 ATSRDPTDYGYT
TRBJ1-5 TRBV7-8 ASSLRRVVGTGGSNQPQH
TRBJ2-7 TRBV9 ASSPTSGGYEQY
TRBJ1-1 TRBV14 ATQTATEAF
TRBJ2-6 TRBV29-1 SVDGGSGANVLT
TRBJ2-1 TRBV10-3 AISEPRPSGSDEQF
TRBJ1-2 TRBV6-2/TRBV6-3 ASSHDRGYGYT
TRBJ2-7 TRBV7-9 ASSSRGLAYEQY
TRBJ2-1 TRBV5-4 ASSSTLYNEQF
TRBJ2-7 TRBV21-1 ASSPPKEECHEQY
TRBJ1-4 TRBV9 ASGRGGTNEKLF
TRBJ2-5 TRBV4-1 ASSQDQGETQY
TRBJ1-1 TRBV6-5 ASRTGQADTEAF
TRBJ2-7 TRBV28 ASTQGGTGSYEQY
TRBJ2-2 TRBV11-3 ASSSDRMGELF
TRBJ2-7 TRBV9 ASTGEQY
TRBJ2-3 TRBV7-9 ASSLGGLAADTQY
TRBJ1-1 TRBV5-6 ASSQPTGRGTEAF
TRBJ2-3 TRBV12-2 ASRGTVKGRSTDTQY
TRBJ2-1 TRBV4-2 ASSTPSGVGDEQF
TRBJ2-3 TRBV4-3 ASSQAGGRNTDTQY
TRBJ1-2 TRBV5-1 ASSLGQGASYGYT
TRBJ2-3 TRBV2 ASSEEGAVKADTQY
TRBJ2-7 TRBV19 ASSASPGLYEQY
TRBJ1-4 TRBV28 ASSSGDRGLEKLF